A selection of T cell receptor beta chains follows, all from one sample in a study of blood T cell repertoires in COVID-19. Profiling relied on immunoSEQ multiplex PCR, and the TCRdb table lists in-frame clones only, not all of them. The data hold tens of thousands of clones, with 85% to 95% observed a single time. Sequencing was performed on peripheral blood. These receptors were obtained from a woman in her sixties or seventies with COVID-19, enrolled during active disease. Each CDR3 is given with its conserved first and last residue.

v_gene	j_gene	CDR3aa
TRBV10-3	TRBJ2-1	CAIRATGLAGGINNEQFF
TRBV13	TRBJ2-5	CASSPAGGQETQYF
TRBV5-1	TRBJ1-1	CASSLDTSLNTEAFF
TRBV29-1	TRBJ1-1	CSVLTGQNTEAFF
TRBV28	TRBJ2-6	CASTSVFSGANVLTF
TRBV19	TRBJ2-1	CASGPLALNEQFF
TRBV27	TRBJ2-1	CASKTGSSYNEQFF
TRBV14	TRBJ2-3	CASSPRKGTSGRFTDTQYF
TRBV24-1	TRBJ2-3	CATTASSPDTQYF
TRBV6-5	TRBJ1-1	CASSPGGWTEAFF
TRBV5-5	TRBJ2-1	CASSLAGGAYNEQFF
TRBV7-2	TRBJ1-2	CASSFTGGEGYGYTF
TRBV19	TRBJ2-3	CASSILPGLAELTDTQYF
TRBV5-1	TRBJ2-7	CASSQWTRPSEQYF
TRBV11-3	TRBJ2-2	CASSPPTSAGELFF
TRBV7-2	TRBJ1-2	CASSLGPSAGGYGYTF
TRBV18	TRBJ2-2	CASSPSGLTGELFF
TRBV19	TRBJ2-5	CASRSLDRGASETQYF
TRBV19	TRBJ2-3	CASSMDREDTQYF
TRBV18	TRBJ1-2	CASSPPDLGTYGYTF